A single sample is the source of the 15 T cell receptor beta chains below, sequenced in a study of blood T cells in healthy people across ages. Primers used in a second PCR of about 7 to 11 cycles were a sample-barcoded 5' primer and a J-beta primer mix. Each CDR3 protein gets one entry after TCRdb re-called the 5' RACE reads with MiXCR. The table shows around 1,100,000 distinct CDR3 sequences, with more than 30% occurring only once. The sample taken for sequencing was blood. The origin of the receptors is a man between 18 and 35 years old in good health.

This clonotype was recorded a few times. The junction and the germline gene differ at one end; a read error may be behind it. This chain uses TRBV9 with TRBJ2-1; the D gene is possibly TRBD1 (6 bases). The CDR3 covers 16 residues. Germline lookup yields CDR1 SGDLS and CDR2 YYNGEE. CDR3 nucleotide sequence: TGTGCCAGCAGCTTCACAGGGTTCGGCTCCTATAATGAGCAGTTCTTC. Translated, it gives CASSFTGFGSYNEQFF. Full variable domain (outside the CDR3, taken from reference TRBV9 and TRBJ2-1): DSGVTQTPKHLITATGQRVTLRCSPRSGDLSVYWYQQSLDQGLQFLIQYYNGEERAKGNILERFSAQQFPDLHSELNLSSLELGDSALYFCASSFTGFGSYNEQFFGPGTRLTVL.

The chain carries TRBV2 and TRBJ2-6; D tentatively reads TRBD1 or TRBD2 (5 bases each). Germline values: CDR1 SNHLY, CDR2 FYNNEI. V was clipped by 6 bases and J by 1 base, with 22 bases between them. CDR3 length equals 19 residues. CDR3 loop: CASRVSGTQLPSGANVLTF. CDR3 bases: TGTGCCAGCAGGGTTTCAGGGACCCAACTGCCATCTGGGGCCAACGTCCTGACTTTC.

This sequence joins TRBV9 and TRBJ1-1; D perhaps matches TRBD1 (6 bases). V was clipped by 5 bases and J by 1 base, with 15 bases between them. Germline-derived CDR1 and CDR2 are SGDLS and YYNGEE. This CDR3 has 15 residues. The CDR3 DNA follows: TGTGCCAGCAGTGACGGGGGCCGGGGGAACACTGAAGCTTTCTTT. Protein: CASSDGGRGNTEAFF.

This clonotype was found a few times. The V gene is TRBV6-6, the J gene TRBJ1-4, with D uncertain. Per germline, CDR1 MNHNY and CDR2 SVGAGI (reference sequence). Trimming removed 6 bases from V and 5 bases from J, with 16 bases in between. The length of the CDR3 is 15 residues. This CDR3 reads CASSVRAEANEKLFF. For the CDR3, the DNA is TGTGCCAGCAGCGTTCGCGCGGAGGCGAATGAAAAACTGTTTTTT.

For this clonotype: A junction end diverges from the germline sequence, so it may reflect a read error. The J gene is TRBJ2-4, the V gene TRBV7-2; 9 nucleotides match TRBD2. The CDR3 covers 14 residues. Germline values: CDR1 SGHTA, CDR2 FQGNSA. For the CDR3, the DNA is TGTGCCAGCACCTTAGCGGGGGATGGAAACATTCAGTACTTC. Protein product: CASTLAGDGNIQYF.

At least ten counts were recorded for this clonotype. The gene calls are TRBV28 and TRBJ1-1; TRBD1 matches at 7 bases. Germline values: CDR1 MDHEN, CDR2 SYDVKM. This CDR3 is 12 amino acids long. V lost 4 bases, J lost 5 bases, and 1 base stayed unmatched. This CDR3 is CASSSRGTEAFF. CDR3 in DNA: TGTGCCAGCAGTTCCAGGGGGACTGAAGCTTTCTTT.

This clonotype was counted only a few times. The chain employs TRBV7-2 and TRBJ2-1, with D unclear. Trimming stripped 5 bases from V and 9 bases from J, with 8 bases between. The CDR3 totals 11 residues. The germline gives CDR1 SGHTA, CDR2 FQGNSA. CDR3 DNA: TGTGCCAGCAGCCTCCGGTCTGAGCAGTTCTTC. Translated: CASSLRSEQFF.

This clonotype was observed at least ten times. The chain employs TRBV3-1 and TRBJ1-2; D not resolved. The germline CDR1 and CDR2 sequences are LGHDT and YNNKEL (reference sequence). The V end lost 4 bases, the J end lost 5 bases, and 8 bases lay between the germline ends. The CDR3 extends over 12 amino acids. This CDR3 reads CASSRDYYGYTF. In DNA, the CDR3 is TGTGCCAGCAGCCGGGATTATTATGGCTACACCTTC.

The CDR3 region is CASSQAYMYNEQYF. CDR3 nucleotide sequence: TGTGCCAGCAGCCAAGCTTACATGTACAATGAGCAGTACTTC. This sequence joins TRBV14 and TRBJ2-1, with no clear D. Gene TRBJ2-7 matches the end of the DNA better, so the J call may be wrong. The germline V gene encodes CDR1 SGHDN and CDR2 FVKESK. CDR3 length equals 14 residues.

As to this clonotype: One base away lies a much larger clone, so this may be a sequencing read error. J is TRBJ2-3 and V is TRBV29-1; the D is unclear. Germline V lookup: CDR1 SQVTM, CDR2 ANQGSEA. V was pared by 3 bases and J by 10 bases, with 11 bases between. There are 11 residues in the CDR3. CDR3 sequence: CSVEGWVAQYF. In DNA, the CDR3 is TGCAGCGTTGAGGGGTGGGTCGCGCAGTATTTT.

This clonotype is a singleton in its sample. V and J are TRBV10-3 and TRBJ2-5; D is unresolved. Germline CDR1 ENHRY, CDR2 SYGVKD. The length of the CDR3 is 14 residues. Trimming pared 2 bases from V and 11 bases from J, leaving 18 bases between. Written as DNA, the CDR3 is TGTGCCATCAGTGAGGCCCCAGGCCAGGTAGGGCAGTACTTC. This translates into CAISEAPGQVGQYF.

The gene calls are TRBV25-1 and TRBJ1-1, with 10 bases that match TRBD1. CDR1 and CDR2 from the germline V gene are MGHDK and SYGVNS. V was pared by 4 bases and J by 10 bases, with 6 bases of the junction left unmatched. The CDR3 has 13 residues. The CDR3 DNA follows: TGTGCCAGCAGTGGCCCAGACAGGGGGCGAGCTTTCTTT. Its translation: CASSGPDRGRAFF.

The rearrangement links TRBV5-5 to TRBJ2-3; 9 bases agree with TRBD2. Germline V gene data show CDR1 as SGHKS and CDR2 as YYEKEE (reference sequence). Unmatched junction bases numbered 7, after V lost 4 bases and J lost 4 bases. This CDR3 spans 15 amino acids. The CDR3 DNA follows: TGTGCCAGCAGCCGCCTAGCGGGGAAATCAGATACGCAGTATTTT. Protein: CASSRLAGKSDTQYF.

The chain uses TRBV27 and TRBJ2-3, with D unresolved. From germline, CDR1 is MNHEY and CDR2 SMNVEV (reference sequence). The CDR3 spans 14 residues. V gave up 2 bases and J gave up 7 bases, with 13 bases separating them. The CDR3 region has the DNA TGTGCCAGCAGTTTAATAAGGGATCGGCATACGCAGTATTTT. Translated: CASSLIRDRHTQYF.

The V and J genes are TRBV12-3 or TRBV12-4 and TRBJ2-1; 9 bases align to TRBD1. Trimming removed 5 bases from V and 3 bases from J; junction bases left unmatched: 5. This CDR3 comprises 15 residues. The CDR3 here is CASSAGTGLYNEQFF. DNA of the CDR3: TGTGCCAGCAGTGCCGGGACAGGGCTCTACAATGAGCAGTTCTTC.